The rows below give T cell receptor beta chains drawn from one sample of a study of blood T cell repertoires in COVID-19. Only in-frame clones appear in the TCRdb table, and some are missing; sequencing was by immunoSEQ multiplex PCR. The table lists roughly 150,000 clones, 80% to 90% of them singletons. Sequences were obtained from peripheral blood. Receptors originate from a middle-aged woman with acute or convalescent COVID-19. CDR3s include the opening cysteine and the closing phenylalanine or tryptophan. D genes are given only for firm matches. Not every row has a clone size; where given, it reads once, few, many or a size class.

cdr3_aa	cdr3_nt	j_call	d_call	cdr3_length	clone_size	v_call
CASSLFRGSDEQFF	TGTGCCAGCAGCTTATTTAGGGGGAGCGATGAGCAGTTCTTC	TRBJ2-1	NA	14	NA	TRBV11-3
CSVEDLGEQYF	TGCAGCGTTGAAGATCTCGGCGAGCAGTACTTC	TRBJ2-7	NA	11	once	TRBV29-1
CASRSGANYGYTF	TGTGCCAGCAGGTCAGGCGCTAACTATGGCTACACCTTC	TRBJ1-2	NA	13	NA	TRBV6-5
CASTLRDLDTGELFF	TGTGCCAGCACCCTTCGAGACTTAGACACCGGGGAGCTGTTTTTT	TRBJ2-2	NA	15	NA	TRBV4-2
CASSQDPQGYEQYF	TGCGCCAGCAGCCAAGATCCACAGGGATACGAGCAGTACTTC	TRBJ2-7	NA	14	NA	TRBV4-1
CASSFLDRANTEAFF	TGTGCCAGCAGCTTCCTGGACAGGGCGAACACTGAAGCTTTCTTT	TRBJ1-1	TRBD1	15	NA	TRBV5-4
CASSINPGQSYEQYF	TGTGCCAGTAGTATAAACCCGGGACAGAGCTACGAGCAGTACTTC	TRBJ2-7	TRBD1	15	NA	TRBV19
CAWTAGLHYGYTF	TGTGCCTGGACGGCAGGGCTCCACTATGGCTACACCTTC	TRBJ1-2	NA	13	NA	TRBV30
CASSVSGSGSYEQYF	TGTGCCAGCAGTGTAAGCGGGAGCGGCTCCTACGAGCAGTACTTC	TRBJ2-7	TRBD2	15	NA	TRBV2
CASSLGTGLNYGYTF	TGTGCCAGCAGTTTAGGGACAGGGTTAAACTATGGCTACACCTTC	TRBJ1-2	TRBD1	15	NA	TRBV28
CASSSLSGLADYNEQFF	TGTGCCAGCAGCTCACTGTCAGGACTAGCGGACTACAATGAGCAGTTCTTC	TRBJ2-1	TRBD2	17	NA	TRBV11-3
CASSLYPRDKLYEQYF	TGTGCCAGCAGTTTATACCCCAGGGATAAACTCTACGAGCAGTACTTC	TRBJ2-7	NA	16	NA	TRBV28
CSASRPGDFLEKLFF	TGCAGTGCTAGTAGGCCGGGGGACTTTTTAGAAAAACTGTTTTTT	TRBJ1-4	NA	15	NA	TRBV20-1
CAISKAGGSYEQYF	TGTGCCATATCCAAAGCGGGAGGCTCCTACGAGCAGTACTTC	TRBJ2-7	TRBD2	14	NA	TRBV10-3
CATSDAKTGGTQPQHF	TGTGCCACCAGTGATGCGAAGACAGGGGGGACTCAGCCCCAGCATTTT	TRBJ1-5	TRBD1	16	once	TRBV24-1
CATSSGAVGGETQYF	TGTGCCACCAGTTCGGGAGCGGTCGGGGGAGAGACCCAGTACTTC	TRBJ2-5	NA	15	NA	TRBV24-1
CASRPSHTLHF	TGTGCCAGCAGGCCCTCCCACACCCTCCACTTT	TRBJ1-6	NA	11	NA	TRBV6-4
CASSLDSSSYNEQFF	TGCGCCAGCAGCTTAGACTCGAGCTCCTACAATGAGCAGTTCTTC	TRBJ2-1	NA	15	NA	TRBV5-1
CAWGQGSYNEQFF	TGTGCCTGGGGACAGGGCTCCTACAATGAGCAGTTCTTC	TRBJ2-1	TRBD1	13	NA	TRBV30
CASSRTSGGVNEQFF	TGTGCCAGCAGCCGAACTAGCGGGGGGGTGAATGAGCAGTTCTTC	TRBJ2-1	TRBD2	15	NA	TRBV3-1/TRBV3-2
CASSPGGGQETQYF	TGTGCCAGCAGCCCCGGGGGTGGGCAAGAGACCCAGTACTTC	TRBJ2-5	NA	14	NA	TRBV9
CASSVDGSGGTDTQYF	TGTGCCAGCAGCGTAGACGGTAGCGGGGGCACAGATACGCAGTATTTT	TRBJ2-3	TRBD2	16	NA	TRBV9
CASSFGTGITEAFF	TGTGCCAGTAGTTTTGGGACAGGGATCACTGAAGCTTTCTTT	TRBJ1-1	TRBD1	14	NA	TRBV19
CASSHLRNTIYF	TGTGCCAGCAGCCACTTGAGAAACACCATATATTTT	TRBJ1-3	NA	12	NA	TRBV11-2
CASSIGTGTYEQYF	TGTGCCAGTAGTATTGGGACAGGGACCTACGAGCAGTACTTC	TRBJ2-7	TRBD1	14	once	TRBV19
CASSEGGRVAEAFF	TGTGCCAGCAGTGAGGGTGGGAGGGTCGCTGAAGCTTTCTTT	TRBJ1-1	NA	14	NA	TRBV2
CASSKTSGSGRELFF	TGTGCCAGCAGTAAGACTAGCGGGAGTGGGAGGGAGCTGTTTTTT	TRBJ2-2	TRBD2	15	NA	TRBV27
CATSGLERTQYF	TGTGCCACCAGCGGACTGGAGAGAACGCAGTATTTT	TRBJ2-3	NA	12	NA	TRBV15
CASGPGGLNTEAFF	TGTGCTAGTGGTCCAGGGGGCTTGAACACTGAAGCTTTCTTT	TRBJ1-1	TRBD1	14	NA	TRBV12-5
CASSFSVAQYF	TGTGCCAGCAGTTTCAGTGTTGCGCAGTATTTT	TRBJ2-3	NA	11	NA	TRBV12-3/TRBV12-4
CASSPLDSLNTEAFF	TGTGCCAGCAGCCCCCTGGACAGTCTGAACACTGAAGCTTTCTTT	TRBJ1-1	NA	15	once	TRBV5-4
CASSYGQGPGYGYTF	TGTGCCAGCAGTTACGGACAGGGCCCCGGTTATGGCTACACCTTC	TRBJ1-2	TRBD1	15	NA	TRBV6-5
CASSPRDQPQHF	TGTGCCAGCAGCCCTCGAGATCAGCCCCAGCATTTT	TRBJ1-5	NA	12	NA	TRBV7-2
CASSLSGLTDTQYF	TGTGCCAGCAGTTTATCAGGACTCACAGATACGCAGTATTTT	TRBJ2-3	NA	14	NA	TRBV28
CATSGEQGFDQPQHF	TGTGCCACCAGTGGCGAACAGGGGTTCGATCAGCCCCAGCATTTT	TRBJ1-5	TRBD1	15	once	TRBV24-1